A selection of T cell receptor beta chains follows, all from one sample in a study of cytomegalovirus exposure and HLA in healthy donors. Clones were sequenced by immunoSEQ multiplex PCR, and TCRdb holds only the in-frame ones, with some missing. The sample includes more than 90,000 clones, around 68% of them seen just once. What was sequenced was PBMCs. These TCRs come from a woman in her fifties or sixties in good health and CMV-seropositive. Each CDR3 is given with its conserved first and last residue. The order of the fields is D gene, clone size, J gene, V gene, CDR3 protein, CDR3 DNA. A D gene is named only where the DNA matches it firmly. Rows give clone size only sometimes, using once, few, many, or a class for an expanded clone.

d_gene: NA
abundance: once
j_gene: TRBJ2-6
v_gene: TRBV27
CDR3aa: CASSQGLASSSGANVLTF
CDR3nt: TGTGCCAGCAGTCAGGGACTTGCCTCGAGCTCTGGGGCCAACGTCCTGACTTTC

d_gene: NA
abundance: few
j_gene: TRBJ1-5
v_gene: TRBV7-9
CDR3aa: CASSRGGIQGPQHF
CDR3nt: TGTGCCAGCAGTAGGGGAGGGATCCAAGGGCCCCAGCATTTT

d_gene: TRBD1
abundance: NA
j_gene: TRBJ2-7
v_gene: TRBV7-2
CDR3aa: CASSSETGGSYEQYF
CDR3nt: TGTGCCAGCAGTTCGGAGACAGGGGGCTCGTACGAGCAGTACTTC

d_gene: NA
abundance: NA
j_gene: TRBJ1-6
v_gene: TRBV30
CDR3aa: CAWSVPAASSYNSPLHF
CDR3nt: TGTGCCTGGAGTGTACCGGCAGCGAGCTCCTATAATTCACCCCTCCACTTT

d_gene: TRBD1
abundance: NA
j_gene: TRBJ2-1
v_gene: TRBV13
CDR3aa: CASSSTGGYNEQFF
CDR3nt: TGTGCCAGCAGCTCAACAGGGGGTTACAATGAGCAGTTCTTC

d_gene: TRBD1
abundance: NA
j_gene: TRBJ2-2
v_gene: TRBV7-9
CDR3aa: CASSLTTGVTTGELFF
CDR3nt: TGTGCCAGCAGCCTGACGACAGGGGTGACCACCGGGGAGCTGTTTTTT

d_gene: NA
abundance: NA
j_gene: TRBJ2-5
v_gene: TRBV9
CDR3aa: CASSVAQGVQETQYF
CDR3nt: TGTGCCAGCAGCGTAGCTCAAGGGGTACAAGAGACCCAGTACTTC

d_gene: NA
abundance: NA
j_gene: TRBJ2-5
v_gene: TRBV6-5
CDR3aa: CASSYSAGLAQETQYF
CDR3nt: TGTGCCAGCAGTTACTCTGCTGGGCTAGCGCAGGAGACCCAGTACTTC

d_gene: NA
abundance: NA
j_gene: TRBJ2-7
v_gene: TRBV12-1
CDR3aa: CASSNRDRGSYEQYF
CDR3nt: TGTGCCAGCAGCAATCGGGACAGGGGCTCCTACGAGCAGTACTTC

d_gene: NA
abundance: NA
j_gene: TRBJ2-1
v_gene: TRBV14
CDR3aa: CASSSRSGSYNEQFF
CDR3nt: TGTGCCAGCAGCTCGCGGAGTGGCTCCTACAATGAGCAGTTCTTC

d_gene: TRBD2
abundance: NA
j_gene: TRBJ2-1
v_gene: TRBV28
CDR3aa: CASRPLAGGRNEQFF
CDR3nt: TGTGCCAGCAGACCTCTCGCGGGGGGGCGCAATGAGCAGTTCTTC

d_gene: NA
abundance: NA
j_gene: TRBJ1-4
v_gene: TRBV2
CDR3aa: CASTELGQGNEKLFF
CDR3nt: TGTGCCAGCACCGAATTGGGCCAGGGCAATGAAAAACTGTTTTTT

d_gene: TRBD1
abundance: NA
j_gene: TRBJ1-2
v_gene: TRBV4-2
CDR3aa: CASSQESRTGGGYGYTF
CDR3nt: TGTGCCAGCAGCCAAGAATCGAGGACAGGGGGCGGTTATGGCTACACCTTC

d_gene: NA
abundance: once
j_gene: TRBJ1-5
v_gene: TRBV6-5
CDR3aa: CASRTGSGQPQHF
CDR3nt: TGTGCCAGCAGGACAGGATCTGGTCAGCCCCAGCATTTT

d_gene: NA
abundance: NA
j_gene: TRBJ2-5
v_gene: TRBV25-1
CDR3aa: CASSDRAGASQETQYF
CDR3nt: TGTGCCAGCAGTGATAGGGCGGGGGCCTCCCAAGAGACCCAGTACTTC

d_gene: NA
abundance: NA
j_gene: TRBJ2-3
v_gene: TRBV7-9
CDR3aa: CASSPSTDTQYF
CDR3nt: TGTGCCAGCAGCCCTAGCACAGATACGCAGTATTTT

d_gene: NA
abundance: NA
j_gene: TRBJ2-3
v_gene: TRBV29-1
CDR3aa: CSVRTGTLSTDTQYF
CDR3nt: TGCAGCGTGAGGACCGGGACACTAAGCACAGATACGCAGTATTTT

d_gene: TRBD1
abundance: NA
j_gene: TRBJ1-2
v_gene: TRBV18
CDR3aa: CASSPLSGTGLYGYTF
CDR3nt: TGTGCCAGCTCACCACTCTCCGGGACAGGGCTCTATGGCTACACCTTC

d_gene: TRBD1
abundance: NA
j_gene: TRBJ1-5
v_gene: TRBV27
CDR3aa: CASSFGTGGDKPQHF
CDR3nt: TGTGCCAGCAGTTTTGGGACAGGGGGGGATAAGCCCCAGCATTTT

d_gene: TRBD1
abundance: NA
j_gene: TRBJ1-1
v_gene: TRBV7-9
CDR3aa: CASSLPGQLNTEAFF
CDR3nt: TGTGCCAGCAGCCTTCCGGGACAGCTGAACACTGAAGCTTTCTTT

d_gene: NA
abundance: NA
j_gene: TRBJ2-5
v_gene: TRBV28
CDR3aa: CASARPGSFGETQYF
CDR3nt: TGTGCCAGCGCCCGACCAGGTTCCTTTGGGGAGACCCAGTACTTC

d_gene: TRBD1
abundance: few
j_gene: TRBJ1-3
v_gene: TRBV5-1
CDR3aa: CASSLWTGTGNTIYF
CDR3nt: TGCGCCAGCAGCTTATGGACAGGGACCGGAAACACCATATATTTT

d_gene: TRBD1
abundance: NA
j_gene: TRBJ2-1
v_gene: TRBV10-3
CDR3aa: CAISEGGPGTGYYNEQFF
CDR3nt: TGTGCCATCAGTGAAGGGGGCCCCGGGACAGGGTACTACAATGAGCAGTTCTTC

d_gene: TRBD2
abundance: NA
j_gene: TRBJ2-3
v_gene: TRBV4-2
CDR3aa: CASSQQTSGSTDTQYF
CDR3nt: TGTGCCAGCAGCCAACAGACTAGCGGGAGCACAGATACGCAGTATTTT

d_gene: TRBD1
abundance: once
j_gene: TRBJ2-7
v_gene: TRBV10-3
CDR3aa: CATRGGQDYYEQYF
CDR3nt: TGTGCCACCCGCGGAGGACAGGATTACTACGAGCAGTACTTC